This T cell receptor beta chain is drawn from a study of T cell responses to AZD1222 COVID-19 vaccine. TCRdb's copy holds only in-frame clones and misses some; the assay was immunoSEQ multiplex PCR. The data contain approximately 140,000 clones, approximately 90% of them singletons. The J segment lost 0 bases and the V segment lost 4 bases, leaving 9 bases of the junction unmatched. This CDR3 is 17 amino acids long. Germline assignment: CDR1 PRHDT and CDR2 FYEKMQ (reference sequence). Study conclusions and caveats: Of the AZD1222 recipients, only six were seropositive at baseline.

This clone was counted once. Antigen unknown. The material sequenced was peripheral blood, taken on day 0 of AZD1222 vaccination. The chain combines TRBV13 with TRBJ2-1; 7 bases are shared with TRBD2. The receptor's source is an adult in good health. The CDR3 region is CASSSKSRTSSYNEQFF. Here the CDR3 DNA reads TGTGCCAGCAGCTCAAAGTCCCGGACTAGCTCCTACAATGAGCAGTTCTTC.